These 3 T cell receptor beta chains were all obtained from the same sample, sequenced in a study of cytomegalovirus exposure and HLA in healthy donors. The PCR used 60 Vbeta and 13 Jbeta primers. The repertoire was sequenced with immunoSEQ multiplex PCR; TCRdb's copy has only in-frame clones and lacks some. This sample has 170,000 or so clones, with around four fifths found just once. Input material: PBMCs. The receptors originated from a woman aged 25 to 45 in good health and CMV-seropositive.

This chain uses TRBV28 with TRBJ1-5; maybe TRBD1 (6 bases). The V gene's germline CDR1 is MDHEN and CDR2 SYDVKM. V was trimmed by 8 bases and J by 6 bases, leaving 20 bases between them. This CDR3 contains 15 residues. CDR3 DNA: TGTGCCAGCCGAAATGAGGGGGGGGCAGGTCAGCCCCAGCATTTT. Its translation: CASRNEGGAGQPQHF.

V gene TRBV28 combines with J gene TRBJ1-2; 10 bases line up with TRBD1. This CDR3 is built from 17 residues. With V trimmed by 4 bases and J by 3 bases, 11 bases remained unmatched. Looked up from germline, CDR1 is MDHEN and CDR2 is SYDVKM. CDR3 nucleotide sequence: TGTGCCAGCAGTTCTTACCCCGGGACAGGGGATTACTATGGCTACACCTTC. It specifies CASSSYPGTGDYYGYTF.

The chain couples TRBV11-2 to TRBJ2-7, with TRBD2 identical over 7 bases. Germline CDR1 and CDR2: SGHAT and FQNNGV. CDR3 size: 17 residues. The V segment lost 5 bases and the J segment 2 bases; nucleotides outside the gene matches: 15. The CDR3 spells CASSQRDYPNTPYEQYF. CDR3 DNA: TGTGCCAGCAGCCAGAGGGACTACCCGAACACCCCCTACGAGCAGTACTTC.